This is a list of T cell receptor beta chains from one sample in a study of cytomegalovirus exposure and HLA in healthy donors. TCRdb's table, derived via immunoSEQ multiplex PCR, lists solely in-frame clones and lacks some. Among about 94,000 clones listed, more than 75% were seen once. The sample consisted of PBMCs. These receptors all stem from a woman between 40 and 50 years old in good health and CMV-seronegative. Both conserved end residues are part of each CDR3. D genes are given only for firm matches. Expanded clones get a size class; other rows say once, few or many, or leave the size out.

NA	TRBD1	TRBV30	TRBJ1-3	TGTGCCTGGAGTGTGACAGGGCCTGGAAACACCATATATTTT	CAWSVTGPGNTIYF
NA	NA	TRBV10-2	TRBJ1-2	TGCGCCAGCAGTGAGTCGGAGTACTATGGCTACACCTTC	CASSESEYYGYTF
NA	TRBD1	TRBV9	TRBJ2-2	TGTGCCAGCAGCACCCGGACAGGGGGCTACACCGGGGAGCTGTTTTTT	CASSTRTGGYTGELFF
NA	TRBD1	TRBV13	TRBJ1-4	TGTGCCAGCAGCTTAGACCACAGGGGCAGAGAAAAACTGTTTTTT	CASSLDHRGREKLFF
NA	NA	TRBV11-2	TRBJ1-4	TGTGCCAGCAAAAGGGGGTACACTAATGAAAAACTGTTTTTT	CASKRGYTNEKLFF
few	NA	TRBV11-2	TRBJ2-7	TGTGCCAGCAGCTTAGTCTCAGGATGGTCCCTGGTCCCCTACGAGCAGTACTTC	CASSLVSGWSLVPYEQYF
once	NA	TRBV30	TRBJ1-1	TGTGCCTGGAGTGAGGAGGGCCCTGAAGCTTTCTTT	CAWSEEGPEAFF
NA	NA	TRBV5-8	TRBJ2-7	TGTGCCAGCAGCTTGTTGGGAGAAAGCTCCTACGAGCAGTACTTC	CASSLLGESSYEQYF
NA	TRBD1	TRBV7-2	TRBJ2-7	TGTGCCAGCAGCCACGGACAGGGCAACGAGCAGTACTTC	CASSHGQGNEQYF
NA	NA	TRBV6-1	TRBJ2-7	TGTGCCAGCAGTGCGAGACAGGTCTACGAGCAGTACTTC	CASSARQVYEQYF
NA	NA	TRBV5-1	TRBJ1-3	TGCGCCAGCAGCTTGAAGCCCGGACAGCCTGGAAACACCATATATTTT	CASSLKPGQPGNTIYF
NA	TRBD1	TRBV30	TRBJ1-5	TGTGCCTGGAGTGGACAGGGAGAGATTCAGCCCCAGCATTTT	CAWSGQGEIQPQHF
NA	TRBD2	TRBV6-5	TRBJ2-7	TGTGCCAGCAGTTACGCCGGGCGGGGGGGAGACTACGAGCAGTACTTC	CASSYAGRGGDYEQYF
NA	NA	TRBV29-1	TRBJ1-2	TGCAGCGTTGACCCGGGGACTAACTATGGCTACACCTTC	CSVDPGTNYGYTF
NA	TRBD2	TRBV7-8	TRBJ2-5	TGTGCCAGCAGCCCATGGGGGGGGACCCAGTACTTC	CASSPWGGTQYF
NA	TRBD1	TRBV7-2	TRBJ2-3	TGTGCCAGCAGCTTAGGGGGATTTCAGGGGGCAAGCACAGATACGCAGTATTTT	CASSLGGFQGASTDTQYF
NA	TRBD1	TRBV30	TRBJ2-1	TGTGCCTGGAGTGCGGACAGGAGAGGCAATGAGCAGTTCTTC	CAWSADRRGNEQFF
NA	NA	TRBV12-5	TRBJ1-2	TGTGCTAGTGGAAAGGGGACTTTC	CASGKGTF
NA	TRBD1	TRBV29-1	TRBJ1-2	TGCAGCGTTGATCCCCAGGGGGCGGAGGGCTACCCCTTC	CSVDPQGAEGYPF
once	TRBD1	TRBV6-1	TRBJ2-3	TGTGCCAGCACCCCGACAGGGGTCAAGGATACGCAGTATTTT	CASTPTGVKDTQYF
few	NA	TRBV30	TRBJ1-4	TGTGCCTGGAGCCCCGACAGTGGGGGGGGTGAAAAACTGTTTTTT	CAWSPDSGGGEKLFF
NA	TRBD1	TRBV6-6	TRBJ1-1	TGTGCCAGCAGCCGAAAGGGGGCAGAGAACACTGAAGCTTTCTTT	CASSRKGAENTEAFF
NA	NA	TRBV7-8	TRBJ1-1	TGTGCCAGCAGAAACGACAACCTGAACACTGAAGCTTTCTTT	CASRNDNLNTEAFF
NA	NA	TRBV6-5	TRBJ1-6	TGTGCCAGCAGTTACTCGTCGGGGAGGGATTCACCCCTCCACTTT	CASSYSSGRDSPLHF
NA	NA	TRBV19	TRBJ2-6	TGTGCCAGTAGTAGAGACAGTGGGGGCGGTTCTGGGGCCAACGTCCTGACTTTC	CASSRDSGGGSGANVLTF
few	TRBD1	TRBV5-6	TRBJ1-5	TGTGCCAGCAGTCGTAAGGGACAGCACCTACAGCCCCAGCATTTT	CASSRKGQHLQPQHF
NA	TRBD1	TRBV7-2	TRBJ2-1	TGTGCCAGCAGCGCCGGGACAGGGTCCAATGAGCAGTTCTTC	CASSAGTGSNEQFF
NA	NA	TRBV2	TRBJ2-5	TGTGCCAGCAGTGAATACGGTGCCCAGTACTTC	CASSEYGAQYF
NA	NA	TRBV19	TRBJ1-5	TGTGCCAGTATTAGACAAGGGGGGGGCAATCAGCCCCAGCATTTT	CASIRQGGGNQPQHF
NA	NA	TRBV10-3	TRBJ1-1	TGTGCCATCAAGAGGGGGGGACTTCTGTTGAACACTGAAGCTTTCTTT	CAIKRGGLLLNTEAFF
NA	NA	TRBV29-1	TRBJ1-1	TGCAGCGTTGATTCTAGTGACACTGAAGCTTTCTTT	CSVDSSDTEAFF
NA	TRBD1	TRBV9	TRBJ1-5	TGTGCCAGCAGCGACCGGGACAGCACCTCTTATAGCAATCAGCCCCAGCATTTT	CASSDRDSTSYSNQPQHF
NA	TRBD1	TRBV9	TRBJ2-7	TGTGCCAGCAGCGTGGGCCAGGGGGCCCTCTACGAGCAGTACTTC	CASSVGQGALYEQYF
NA	TRBD1	TRBV2	TRBJ1-4	TGTGCCAGCACGGGACAGGCAAATGAAAAACTGTTTTTT	CASTGQANEKLFF
NA	NA	TRBV7-2	TRBJ2-3	TGTGCCAGCAGCTCCCCTAACACAGATACGCAGTATTTT	CASSSPNTDTQYF
once	TRBD1	TRBV18	TRBJ1-5	TGTGCCAGCTCCCCGGGACAGCTTAGCAATCAGCCCCAGCATTTT	CASSPGQLSNQPQHF
NA	TRBD2	TRBV7-2	TRBJ2-3	TGTGCCAGCAGCTTAGTATCTAGCGGGGGAACTAGCACAGATACGCAGTATTTT	CASSLVSSGGTSTDTQYF
NA	TRBD1	TRBV7-9	TRBJ1-4	TGTGCCAGCAGCTCCGGGACAGGGGCGATTAATGAAAAACTGTTTTTT	CASSSGTGAINEKLFF
NA	TRBD1	TRBV14	TRBJ1-2	TGTGCCAGCAGCCAACTAGGACAGGGACACAACTATGGCTACACCTTC	CASSQLGQGHNYGYTF
NA	TRBD1	TRBV28	TRBJ2-1	TGTGCCAGCAGTTCCCCCGGGACAGGGGGCAACAATGAGCAGTTCTTC	CASSSPGTGGNNEQFF
NA	NA	TRBV9	TRBJ1-2	TGTGCCAGCAGCTTCTCCACAGGGAATCCGGATGGCTACACCTTC	CASSFSTGNPDGYTF